This T cell receptor beta chain was captured in a study of cytomegalovirus exposure and HLA in healthy donors. Turning to the study itself: Inside one of the first data releases sat 85 million or so unique TCRs taken from HLA-typed donors. Study conclusions and caveats: Most CMV-associated TCR beta chains appeared HLA-restricted in a later analysis.

About this clone: Its antigen is not identified.

This PCR relied on a set of 60 Vbeta primers and 13 Jbeta primers. Libraries were prepared by immunoSEQ multiplex PCR; TCRdb keeps only in-frame clonotypes and omits some of them. The table lists roughly 260,000 clones, 84% of them singletons. V lost 5 bases and J 2 bases, leaving 12 bases between the germline ends. The CDR3 runs to 14 residues. CDR1 and CDR2 from the germline V gene are SEHNR and FQNEAQ (reference sequence). The clonotype was recovered from a woman between 35 and 50 years old in good health and CMV-seropositive. The rearrangement uses TRBV7-9 and TRBJ2-5; tentatively, D is TRBD1 (5 bases). Sequenced sample: PBMCs. The CDR3 is CASSRDRSQETQYF. CDR3 DNA: TGTGCCAGCAGCCGCGACAGATCGCAAGAGACCCAGTACTTC. Variable domain in full (rest from reference TRBV7-9 and TRBJ2-5): DTGVSQNPRHKITKRGQNVTFRCDPISEHNRLYWYRQTLGQGPEFLTYFQNEAQLEKSRLLSDRFSAERPKGSFSTLEIQRTEQGDSAMYLCASSRDRSQETQYFGPGTRLLVL.